The 23 T cell receptor beta chains listed next were all sequenced from one sample in a study of T-cell reconstitution after alpha-beta-depleted transplantation in children. This sample's TCRbeta library carried unique molecular identifier barcodes. TCRdb re-derived calls from the PCR reads in MiXCR, one entry per CDR3 protein. This sample carries some 550,000 distinct CDR3 sequences, 23% of them seen once, and the ten largest clones take 12% to 15%. Material: PBMCs, mostly from graft donor cells, obtained 360 days after TCRalphabeta/CD19-depleted stem cell transplant. The receptors stem from a boy younger than two who had a stem cell transplant for acute myeloid leukemia, so the T cells may come from the graft donor.

The genes are TRBV6-5 and TRBJ2-2; no definite D call. Trimming cost V 0 bases and J 0 bases, with 5 bases left between them. Germline values: CDR1 MNHEY, CDR2 SVGAGI. CDR3 length: 15 residues. For the CDR3, the DNA is TGTGCCAGCAGTTACTCCGTATCGAACACCGGGGAGCTGTTTTTT. Amino acid sequence: CASSYSVSNTGELFF.

This clonotype has just a few counts. CDR3 region: CAISEFLRDAQGVIYGYTF. The CDR3 DNA is TGTGCCATCAGTGAGTTTCTCCGGGACGCTCAAGGGGTCATCTATGGCTACACCTTC. This rearrangement joins TRBV10-3 to TRBJ1-2; D possibly corresponds to TRBD1 (5 bases). This CDR3 contains 19 residues. In germline, CDR1 is ENHRY, CDR2 SYGVKD. Trimming stripped 1 base from V and 4 bases from J, with 25 bases between.

The rearrangement joins TRBV12-3 or TRBV12-4 to TRBJ2-1; 14 positions match TRBD2. After removal of 6 bases from V and 0 bases from J, the junction contained 7 bases not matched to a gene. CDR3 length: 18 amino acids. As DNA, the CDR3 is TGTGCCAGCAGGGGACTAGCGGGGGCCCTGAGCTCCTACAATGAGCAGTTCTTC. It translates to CASRGLAGALSSYNEQFF.

This clonotype has a count of ten or more. The rearrangement links TRBV14 to TRBJ2-3, with a weak D call TRBD1 (6 bases). CDR1 SGHDN and CDR2 FVKESK come from the germline V gene. The CDR3 covers 13 residues. Trimming stripped 3 bases from V and 8 bases from J, with 12 bases between. The CDR3 bases are TGTGCCAGCAGCCAGGTTAACAGGGTTACGCAGTATTTT. It yields the protein CASSQVNRVTQYF.

This clonotype was counted ten times or more. Compared with germline, one end of the junction differs, possibly owing to a read error. This chain connects TRBV5-4 to TRBJ2-1, with D uncertain. The CDR3 loop spans 13 amino acids. CDR1 and CDR2 from the germline V gene are SGHNT and YYREEE (reference sequence). CDR3 amino acids: CASSSTTTPPLHF. For the CDR3, the DNA is TGTGCCAGCAGCTCCACCACAACCCCACCACTCCATTTC.

The chain carries TRBV12-3 or TRBV12-4 and TRBJ2-3; 10 positions match TRBD2. CDR3 length: 20 residues. After removal of 2 bases from V and 0 bases from J, the junction contained 14 bases not matched to a gene. The CDR3 DNA reads TGTGCCAGCAGTTTAACAGCGGGGGGGCCAGCCGCACCTAGCACAGATACGCAGTATTTT. Its translation: CASSLTAGGPAAPSTDTQYF.

This clonotype was picked up many times. This chain uses TRBV20-1 with TRBJ2-5; D is undetermined. The CDR3 is made up of 11 amino acids. The V gene's germline CDR1 is DFQATT and CDR2 SNEGSKA (reference sequence). Deletions cut 5 bases from V and 5 bases from J, with 9 bases between. For the CDR3, the DNA is TGCAGTGCTTTACAACGGGAGACCCAGTACTTC. This gives the protein CSALQRETQYF.

This chain connects TRBV29-1 to TRBJ2-7; D might be TRBD1 (6 bases). Trimming left V 6 bases short and J 2 bases short, with 11 bases between. The CDR3 is 12 amino acids. CDR1 and CDR2 (germline): SQVTM, ANQGSEA. DNA of the CDR3: TGCAGCGTAAAGGACAGTGCCTACGAGCAGTACTTC. Translated: CSVKDSAYEQYF.

This clonotype has just a few counts. The J gene is TRBJ2-7, the V gene TRBV12-3 or TRBV12-4; 9 bases are shared with TRBD2. The CDR3 contains 12 residues. V lost 9 bases to trimming and J lost 5 bases; unmatched junction nucleotides: 5. The CDR3 region has the DNA TGTGCCAGTAGCGGGGGAAGAAACGAGCAGTACTTC. Translated, it gives CASSGGRNEQYF.

This clonotype was seen many times. The chain is built from TRBV4-3 and TRBJ2-7, with TRBD2 as a possible D gene (5 bases). The CDR3 extends over 16 amino acids. Between the trimmed V and J ends, which lost 1 base and 3 bases, there was a span of 16 bases. Germline CDR1 and CDR2: LGHNA and YSLEER. This CDR3 is CASSQGTADGLYEQYF. The CDR3 region has the DNA TGCGCCAGCAGCCAAGGTACGGCAGATGGACTCTACGAGCAGTACTTC.

This sequence joins TRBV7-9 and TRBJ1-2; the D gene is possibly TRBD1 (6 bases). The CDR3 totals 13 residues. Germline V CDR1 and CDR2: SEHNR, FQNEAQ (reference sequence). Trimming left V 2 bases short and J 10 bases short, with 14 bases between. CDR3: CASSLSQGRDYTF. The DNA of the CDR3 is TGTGCCAGCAGCTTAAGCCAGGGGAGGGACTACACCTTC.

This clonotype turned up a few times. V is TRBV5-1 and J is TRBJ2-7; D perhaps matches TRBD1 (6 bases). Germline CDR1 is SGHRS and CDR2 is YFSETQ. The CDR3 is 13 amino acids. Trimming cost V 0 bases and J 7 bases, with 11 bases left between them. CDR3 DNA: TGCGCCAGCAGCTTGGAAGGGACAACGGAGCAGTACTTC. This sequence encodes CASSLEGTTEQYF.

The sample holds many counts of this clonotype. The V and J genes are TRBV7-2 and TRBJ1-4; D may be TRBD1 (6 bases). The V gene's germline CDR1 is SGHTA and CDR2 FQGNSA. V dropped 2 bases and J dropped 7 bases, with 11 bases sitting between them. The CDR3 totals 14 residues. CDR3 loop: CASSLWGPGEKLFF. The CDR3 DNA reads TGTGCCAGCAGCTTATGGGGGCCCGGTGAAAAACTGTTTTTT.

This clonotype has ten or more counts. The chain combines TRBV24-1 with TRBJ2-7, with D possibly TRBD1 on 6 matching bases. Germline CDR1 reads KGHDR; CDR2 reads SFDVKD. The CDR3 contains 13 residues. The V and J ends lost 5 bases and 2 bases respectively, with 9 bases between them. The CDR3 protein is CATSGDIPYEQYF. CDR3 bases: TGTGCCACCAGTGGGGACATTCCCTACGAGCAGTACTTC.

This sequence joins TRBV18 and TRBJ2-7; D is possibly TRBD1 (7 bases). This CDR3 contains 15 residues. The germline V gene has CDR1 KGHSH and CDR2 LQKENI. Trimming took off 1 base at V and 5 bases at J, with 15 bases between the two ends. DNA of the CDR3: TGTGCCAGCTCACCACTGACAGGGAGGATCGACGAGCAGTACTTC. As protein: CASSPLTGRIDEQYF.

This clonotype has just a few counts. This chain joins TRBV7-9 and TRBJ2-5; D is undetermined. Looked up from germline, CDR1 is SEHNR and CDR2 is FQNEAQ (reference sequence). Trimming took 2 bases from V and 6 from J, leaving 10 bases between them. The CDR3 runs 13 residues. The DNA for the CDR3 is TGTGCCAGCAGCTTATCGGAGCGTCAGACCCAGTACTTC. Its protein is CASSLSERQTQYF.

This clonotype was seen more than once but under ten times. The V and J genes are TRBV6-5 and TRBJ1-2, with 7 bases that match TRBD1. Trimming at V came to 6 bases and at J to 8 bases, leaving 6 bases not matched to a gene. Germline values: CDR1 MNHEY, CDR2 SVGAGI. CDR3 length equals 12 residues. The CDR3 is CASSKQGSGYTF. CDR3 DNA sequence: TGTGCCAGCAGCAAACAGGGGAGCGGCTACACCTTC.

This clonotype has only a few counts. The chain recombines TRBV12-3 or TRBV12-4 with TRBJ2-3; 8 bases match TRBD2. CDR3 size: 15 residues. Germline trimming cut 3 bases from V and 3 bases from J; bases unmatched to any gene: 5. The CDR3 here is CASSFRRGETDTQYF. In DNA, the CDR3 is TGTGCCAGCAGTTTCCGGCGGGGGGAGACAGATACGCAGTATTTT.

The count of this clonotype is one. The gene calls are TRBV20-1 and TRBJ2-5; 12 bases align to TRBD2. Per germline, CDR1 DFQATT and CDR2 SNEGSKA (reference sequence). V lost 4 bases to trimming and J lost 1 base; unmatched junction nucleotides: 4. This CDR3 spans 15 amino acids. The CDR3 loop reads CSATRLAGAQETQYF. CDR3 sequence (DNA): TGCAGTGCTACCCGACTAGCGGGGGCCCAAGAGACCCAGTACTTC.

This chain uses TRBV20-1 with TRBJ1-1, with TRBD1 as a possible D gene (6 bases). This CDR3 has 14 amino acids. Trimming pared 3 bases from V and 1 base from J, leaving 12 bases between. The germline V gene encodes CDR1 DFQATT and CDR2 SNEGSKA (reference sequence). DNA of the CDR3: TGCAGTGCTAGGAGGGACACTTCGAACACTGAAGCTTTCTTT. This encodes CSARRDTSNTEAFF.

The chain carries TRBV9 and TRBJ1-3; D may be TRBD1 (5 bases). Looked up from germline, CDR1 is SGDLS and CDR2 is YYNGEE. There are 16 residues in the CDR3. The V gene lost 4 bases and the J gene lost 2 bases, with 16 bases spanning the gap. CDR3 sequence reads: CASSPRWGTTGNTIYF. CDR3 DNA: TGTGCCAGCAGCCCTCGATGGGGGACCACTGGAAACACCATATATTTT.

The rearrangement uses TRBV28 and TRBJ1-1; D not resolved. Germline V gene lookup returns CDR1 MDHEN and CDR2 SYDVKM. CDR3 length: 14 residues. The V end lost 4 bases, the J end lost 5 bases, and 14 bases lay between the germline ends. The CDR3, as DNA: TGTGCCAGCAGTTCCACGCCCATTCAAACTGAAGCTTTCTTT. This sequence encodes CASSSTPIQTEAFF. The full variable domain, completed using reference TRBV28 and TRBJ1-1, is DVKVTQSSRYLVKRTGEKVFLECVQDMDHENMFWYRQDPGLGLRLIYFSYDVKMKEKGDIPEGYSVSREKKERFSLILESASTNQTSMYLCASSSTPIQTEAFFGQGTRLTVV.

V and J are TRBV28 and TRBJ2-7; 7 bases line up with TRBD1. The CDR3 has 13 amino acids. Germline CDR1 MDHEN, CDR2 SYDVKM. Trimming removed 3 bases from V and 6 bases from J; junction bases left unmatched: 5. CDR3 residues: CASSFMTGTEQYV. CDR3 DNA sequence: TGTGCCAGCAGTTTCATGACAGGGACCGAGCAGTACGTC.